Below, 2 T cell receptor beta chains from the same sample are listed, as sequenced in a study of blood T cell repertoires in COVID-19. Libraries were prepared by immunoSEQ multiplex PCR; TCRdb keeps only in-frame clonotypes and omits some of them. The data hold some 66,000 clones, with approximately 93% observed a single time. The specimen sequenced was peripheral blood. The source is a man aged 65 to 85 with active COVID-19.

This clone ranks as medium-sized (0.01 to 0.1%). The chain links TRBV12-3 or TRBV12-4 to TRBJ1-1; D is perhaps TRBD1 (5 bases). The CDR3 runs 13 residues. Trimming left V 8 bases short and J 6 bases short, with 16 bases between. CDR3 bases: TGTGCCAGCGGGGCGTTTATTGACGCTGAAGCTTTCTTT. It encodes CASGAFIDAEAFF.

CDR3 residues: CASSEVAGPYGYTF. CDR3 bases: TGTGCCAGCAGTGAAGTAGCGGGACCCTATGGCTACACCTTC. The V call is TRBV6-1, the J call TRBJ1-2; tentatively, D is TRBD1 (5 bases). V lost 1 base, J lost 4 bases, and 10 bases lay in between. The CDR3 is 14 amino acids. CDR1 is MNHNS and CDR2 is SASEGT in the germline V gene.